These 10 T cell receptor beta chains were all obtained from the same sample, sequenced in a study of blood T cell repertoires in COVID-19. Sequenced by immunoSEQ multiplex PCR; TCRdb stores in-frame clones only, minus some. The sample includes about 220,000 clones, around four fifths of them seen just once. Sequenced sample: peripheral blood. Source of these receptors: a woman aged 60-70 years who had recovered from COVID-19.

The V gene is TRBV5-1, the J gene TRBJ2-1; no definite D call. V lost 9 bases and J 0 bases, leaving 10 bases between the germline ends. This CDR3 has 13 amino acids. Germline CDR1 is SGHRS and CDR2 is YFSETQ. Here the CDR3 DNA reads TGCGCCACCGCTTTGAGCTCCTACAATGAGCAGTTCTTC. As protein: CATALSSYNEQFF. Using reference TRBV5-1 and TRBJ2-1 for the parts outside the CDR3, the full variable domain is KAGVTQTPRYLIKTRGQQVTLSCSPISGHRSVSWYQQTPGQGLQFLFEYFSETQRNKGNFPGRFSGRQFSNSRSEMNVSTLELGDSALYLCATALSSYNEQFFGPGTRLTVL.

As DNA, the CDR3 is TGCAGCGTTGAACTAGGGACAGGGACCTCCGTGCAGTACTTC. It encodes CSVELGTGTSVQYF. The chain carries TRBV29-1 and TRBJ2-7; 9 bases match TRBD1. Germline assignment: CDR1 SQVTM and CDR2 ANQGSEA. The CDR3 loop spans 14 amino acids. V lost 2 bases, J lost 9 bases, and 11 bases stayed unmatched.

The gene calls are TRBV5-5 and TRBJ1-1; possibly TRBD1 for D (5 bases). This CDR3 has 14 residues. V lost 2 bases, J lost 1 base, and 9 bases lay in between. The germline CDR1 and CDR2 sequences are SGHKS and YYEKEE (reference sequence). CDR3: CASSFQGSNTEAFF. In nucleotides, the CDR3 is TGTGCCAGCAGCTTTCAGGGATCGAACACTGAAGCTTTCTTT.

The sample holds one count of this clone. This chain uses TRBV2 with TRBJ1-1; a possible D gene is TRBD1 (6 bases). The length of the CDR3 is 11 residues. The germline V gene has CDR1 SNHLY and CDR2 FYNNEI. Deletions cut 6 bases from V and 8 bases from J, with 10 bases between. CDR3 nucleotide sequence: TGTGCCAGCAGGTCCGGGACAGAAGCTTTCTTT. The encoded protein is CASRSGTEAFF.

The chain couples TRBV30 to TRBJ2-5, with 14 bases fitting TRBD2. CDR1 GTSNPN and CDR2 SVGIG come from the germline V gene (reference sequence). This CDR3 has 15 residues. Unmatched junction bases numbered 9, after V lost 7 bases and J lost 5 bases. The CDR3 sequence: CALTSGGALDETQYF. CDR3 in DNA: TGTGCCTTGACTAGCGGGGGGGCCTTGGATGAGACCCAGTACTTC.

The chain joins TRBV10-3 to TRBJ2-7; 9 nucleotides agree with TRBD1. The CDR3 length is 16 residues. Germline CDR1 ENHRY, CDR2 SYGVKD. The ends lost 6 bases at V and 4 bases at J; junction bases unmatched: 13. The DNA for the CDR3 is TGTGCCATCAGGGGACAGGGTGGTACTGGAAGGTACGAGCAGTACTTC. Protein sequence: CAIRGQGGTGRYEQYF.

The rearrangement uses TRBV7-9 and TRBJ1-2; D is possibly TRBD1 (5 bases). The V end lost 2 bases, the J end lost 6 bases, and 13 bases lay between the germline ends. The germline CDR1 and CDR2 sequences are SEHNR and FQNEAQ (reference sequence). This CDR3 has 14 residues. In nucleotides, the CDR3 is TGTGCCAGCAGCTTAAGCCCCCCGACAGATGGCTACACCTTC. Translating gives CASSLSPPTDGYTF.

The chain has TRBV19 and TRBJ2-7; D is ambiguous. The CDR3 runs 15 residues. The germline V and J ends were trimmed by 1 base and 2 bases, with 12 bases remaining between them. Germline CDR1 reads LNHDA; CDR2 reads SQIVND (reference sequence). The CDR3 reads CASSIAPVFTYEQYF. The CDR3, as DNA: TGTGCCAGTAGTATAGCTCCGGTTTTCACCTACGAGCAGTACTTC.

V usage is TRBV4-2 and J usage is TRBJ2-6; maybe TRBD2 (5 bases). The CDR3 extends over 17 amino acids. Germline CDR1 is LGHNA and CDR2 is YNFKEQ. With 0 bases removed from V and 0 bases from J, the gap between germline ends came to 9 bases. CDR3 protein: CASSQEHAGSGANVLTF. In nucleotides, the CDR3 is TGTGCCAGCAGCCAAGAGCACGCGGGCTCTGGGGCCAACGTCCTGACTTTC.

This sequence joins TRBV5-6 and TRBJ1-1, with D possibly being TRBD1 (6 bases). The CDR3 spans 14 residues. Germline V gives CDR1 SGHDT, CDR2 YYEEEE. The V end lost 0 bases, the J end lost 10 bases, and 16 bases lay between the germline ends. CDR3 loop: CASSLGYQGLVAFF. The CDR3 bases are TGTGCCAGCAGCTTGGGTTACCAGGGGCTTGTAGCTTTCTTT.